This T cell receptor (beta chain) was recovered during a study of cytomegalovirus exposure and HLA in healthy donors. General study points: It was taken for granted in presence/absence analyses that sequencing depth across donors was roughly uniform. Among TCR beta chains of equal frequency, HLA-associated ones were more clonally expanded in a later analysis. Immune exposure information available was restricted to CMV serostatus.

The study ran its PCR with 60 Vbeta and 13 Jbeta primers. The assay was immunoSEQ multiplex PCR, and TCRdb's table has in-frame clones only and misses some. The sample has around 150,000 clones, roughly 75% seen once. Unmatched junction bases numbered 7, after V lost 5 bases and J lost 3 bases. CDR3 size: 14 residues. Germline V lookup: CDR1 PRHDT, CDR2 FYEKMQ (reference sequence). Worth noting for this clone: Its antigen is unidentified.

The V gene is TRBV13, the J gene TRBJ2-7; 7 bases line up with TRBD1. The specimen sequenced was PBMCs. This receptor was identified in a man aged 30 to 39 in good health and CMV-seronegative. The CDR3 loop is CASSQGVGDYEQYF. The CDR3 DNA follows: TGTGCCAGCAGCCAGGGGGTCGGCGACTACGAGCAGTACTTC.